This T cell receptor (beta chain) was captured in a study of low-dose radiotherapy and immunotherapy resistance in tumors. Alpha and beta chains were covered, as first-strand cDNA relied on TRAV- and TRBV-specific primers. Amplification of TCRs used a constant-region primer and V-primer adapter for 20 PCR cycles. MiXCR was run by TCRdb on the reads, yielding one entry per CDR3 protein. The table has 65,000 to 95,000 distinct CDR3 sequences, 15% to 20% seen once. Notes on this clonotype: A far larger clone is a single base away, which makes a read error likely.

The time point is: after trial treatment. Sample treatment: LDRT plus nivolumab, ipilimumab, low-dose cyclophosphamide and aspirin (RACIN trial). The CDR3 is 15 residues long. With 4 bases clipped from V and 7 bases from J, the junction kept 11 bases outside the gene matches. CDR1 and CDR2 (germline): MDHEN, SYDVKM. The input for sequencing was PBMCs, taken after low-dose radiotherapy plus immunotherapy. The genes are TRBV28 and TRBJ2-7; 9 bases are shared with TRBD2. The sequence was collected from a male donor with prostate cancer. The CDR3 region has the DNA TGTGCCAGCAGTTCCTCTAGCGGGAACGCCGGTGAGCAGTACTTC. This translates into CASSSSSGNAGEQYF.